This T cell receptor beta chain emerged from a study of blood T cell repertoires in COVID-19 (dated by TCRdb to the early 2020s). Background on the whole study: The collaborator samples originated in the United States, Italy and Spain and spanned the acute and convalescent phases of COVID-19. The material from the prospective study consisted of cDNA or gDNA derived from T cells, B-cell-depleted T cells, or PBMCs. Subjects who had been exposed to COVID-19, were actively infected with it, or had recovered from it provided the deeply sampled blood TCRbeta repertoires that made up the dataset. The repertoires were made available in a free public database intended to serve as a resource for research on the immune response to SARS-CoV-2. The samples were drawn from the first 160 participants of the ongoing ImmuneRACE study and from about 1,200 subjects provided by 6 global collaborators. Sample metadata almost always included a de-identified subject ID, COVID-19 status, age in years and sex. Where available, HLA class I and class II types were obtained from metadata supplied by the sample provider rather than from assay-based typing. The investigation overall reported the following: Clinical and demographic metadata were provided uncurated, with the amount varying by source and participant.

TCRbeta CDR3 regions were amplified from genomic DNA using the immunoSEQ Assay, a bias-controlled multiplex PCR. Per the original workflow: The number of nucleated cells in each sample was estimated by amplification of reference gene primers within the assay. To quantify the absolute abundance of each unique TCRbeta CDR3 rearrangement, sequence reads were collapsed and filtered. For each sample, productive Simpson clonality was calculated by taking the square root of Simpson's diversity index across productive rearrangements. Entries here come from immuneACCESS through TCRdb and include only in-frame sequences with V and J called. Some clones fail to appear in such tables; in the studies checked, an unresolved V gene covers under half of the shortfall, and the cause of the remainder is unknown. V and J calls and clone size follow that table, whereas D and trimming were derived from the DNA. The sample has a few hundred thousand clones on record, approximately 80% of them singletons. Of the sample, less than 3.5% falls within the top ten clones.

Whole blood was collected in K2EDTA tubes by collaborating institutions according to the institutions' own protocols. For TCRbeta analysis, collaborators shipped samples as frozen whole blood, isolated PBMCs, or DNA extracted from either of those sample types. A word on this clone: The antigen it binds to is not known. One base away there is no much larger clone; base qualities are not given.

From the germline V gene, CDR1 is SGHRS and CDR2 is YFSETQ. Clipping removes 2 bases from V and 7 bases from J, with 10 as the unmatched junction base count. The CDR3 has 16 amino acids, counting the end cysteine and phenylalanine. Of the read, only the CDR3 DNA is kept; its 48 bases are in frame from base 1. What was sequenced was peripheral blood. The sequence is built from TRBV5-1 and TRBJ2-1, with 9 middle bases fitting TRBD2. The sequence was collected from a woman aged 18-35 years with acute or convalescent COVID-19. Read as DNA, the sequence is TGCGCCAGCAGCTTAAACCCGGGACTAGCCTCTAATGAGCAGTTCTTC. The translation is CASSLNPGLASNEQFF.